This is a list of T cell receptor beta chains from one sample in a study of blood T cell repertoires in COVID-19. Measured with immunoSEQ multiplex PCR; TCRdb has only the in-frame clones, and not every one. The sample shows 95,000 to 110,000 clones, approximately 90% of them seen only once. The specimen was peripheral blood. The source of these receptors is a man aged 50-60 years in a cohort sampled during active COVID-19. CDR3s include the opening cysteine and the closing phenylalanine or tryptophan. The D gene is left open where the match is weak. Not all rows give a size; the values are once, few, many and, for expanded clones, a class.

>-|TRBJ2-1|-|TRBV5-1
CASSLARGSYNEQFF
TGCGCCAGCAGCTTGGCCCGGGGTTCCTACAATGAGCAGTTCTTC
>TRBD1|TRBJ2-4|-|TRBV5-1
CASSLGQGADIQYF
TGCGCCAGCAGCTTGGGGCAGGGGGCGGACATTCAGTACTTC
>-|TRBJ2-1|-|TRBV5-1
CASSQANEQFF
TGCGCCAGCAGCCAGGCTAATGAGCAGTTCTTC
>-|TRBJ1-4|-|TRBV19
CASSPGSTNEKLFF
TGTGCCAGTAGTCCCGGGTCAACTAATGAAAAACTGTTTTTT
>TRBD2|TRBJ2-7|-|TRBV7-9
CASSLQGLAGNEQYF
TGTGCCAGCAGCTTACAGGGTCTAGCGGGTAACGAGCAGTACTTC
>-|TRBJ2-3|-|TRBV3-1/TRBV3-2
CASSLRTDTQYF
TGTGCCAGCAGCCTCCGGACAGATACGCAGTATTTT
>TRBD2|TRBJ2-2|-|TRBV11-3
CASSEGRVTGELFF
TGTGCCAGCAGCGAGGGGAGGGTGACCGGGGAGCTGTTTTTT
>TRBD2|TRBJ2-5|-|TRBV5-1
CASSFGLAEETQYF
TGCGCCAGCAGCTTCGGACTAGCGGAAGAGACCCAGTACTTC
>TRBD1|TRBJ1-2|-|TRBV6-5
CASRGTGGYGYTF
TGTGCCAGCAGGGGGACAGGGGGCTATGGCTACACCTTC
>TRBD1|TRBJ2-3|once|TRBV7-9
CASSSRQGPSSTDTQYF
TGTGCCAGCAGCTCTAGACAGGGCCCGTCTAGCACAGATACGCAGTATTTT
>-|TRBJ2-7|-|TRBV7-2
CASSLASGIPEQYF
TGTGCCAGCAGCTTAGCATCGGGGATCCCCGAGCAGTACTTC
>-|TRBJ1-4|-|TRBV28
CASRTRGGDEKLFF
TGTGCCAGCAGGACTCGCGGGGGGGATGAAAAACTGTTTTTT
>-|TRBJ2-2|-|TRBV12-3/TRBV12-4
CASTDWGAGELFF
TGTGCCAGCACTGACTGGGGGGCCGGGGAGCTGTTTTTT
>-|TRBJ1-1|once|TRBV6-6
CASSRGVGADNTEAFF
TGTGCCAGCAGCAGGGGAGTGGGGGCGGATAACACTGAAGCTTTCTTT
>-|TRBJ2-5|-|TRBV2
CASSVQGQETQYF
TGTGCCAGCAGTGTACAGGGTCAAGAGACCCAGTACTTC
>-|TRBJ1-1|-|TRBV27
CASRRAGESEAFF
TGTGCCAGCCGACGCGCAGGGGAATCGGAAGCTTTCTTT
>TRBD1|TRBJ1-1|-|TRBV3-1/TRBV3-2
CASSQGQGTEAFF
TGTGCCAGCAGCCAGGGACAGGGCACTGAAGCTTTCTTT
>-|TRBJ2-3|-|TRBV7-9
CASSLVTATDTQYF
TGTGCCAGCAGCTTAGTTACAGCTACAGATACGCAGTATTTT
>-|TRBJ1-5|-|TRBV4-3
CASSQDTSGQPQHF
TGCGCCAGCAGCCAAGATACGTCGGGTCAGCCCCAGCATTTT
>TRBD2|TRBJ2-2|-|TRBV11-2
CASSPRLASGELFF
TGTGCCAGCAGCCCAAGACTAGCGTCCGGGGAGCTGTTTTTT
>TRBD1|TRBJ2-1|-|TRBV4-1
CASSQGTGGAEQFF
TGCGCCAGCAGCCAAGGGACAGGGGGCGCTGAGCAGTTCTTC
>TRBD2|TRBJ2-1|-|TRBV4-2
CASSQTSGLSSYNEQFF
TGTGCCAGCAGCCAGACTAGCGGTTTAAGTTCCTACAATGAGCAGTTCTTC
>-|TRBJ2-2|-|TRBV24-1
CATSRGSAGELFF
TGTGCCACCAGTCGGGGTTCGGCCGGGGAGCTGTTTTTT
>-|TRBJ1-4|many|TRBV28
CASTLPRGKLFF
TGTGCCAGCACCCTACCCCGTGGAAAACTGTTTTTT
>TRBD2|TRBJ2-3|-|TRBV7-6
CASSFDISGGPLDTQYF
TGTGCCAGCAGCTTTGATATTAGCGGGGGACCTTTGGATACGCAGTATTTT
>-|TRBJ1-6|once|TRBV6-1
CASSERGGRGNSPLHF
TGTGCCAGCAGTGAACGGGGGGGTAGGGGTAATTCACCCCTCCACTTT
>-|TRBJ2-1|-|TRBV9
CASSVGSLSDNEQFF
TGTGCCAGCAGCGTAGGCTCCCTAAGCGACAATGAGCAGTTCTTC
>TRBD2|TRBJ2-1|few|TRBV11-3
CASSLASGGTNNEQFF
TGTGCCAGCAGCTTGGCTAGCGGGGGGACGAACAATGAGCAGTTCTTC
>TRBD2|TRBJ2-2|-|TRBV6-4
CASSILAGVSGELFF
TGTGCCAGCAGTATACTAGCGGGGGTTTCCGGGGAGCTGTTTTTT
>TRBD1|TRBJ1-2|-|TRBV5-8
CASRGTGGYYGYTF
TGTGCCAGCAGAGGGACAGGGGGCTACTATGGCTACACCTTC
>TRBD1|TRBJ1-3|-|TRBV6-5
CASSYSGTESGNTIYF
TGTGCCAGCAGTTACTCCGGGACAGAATCTGGAAACACCATATATTTT
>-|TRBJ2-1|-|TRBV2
CASSVEGRPNEQFF
TGTGCCAGCAGTGTGGAGGGCCGACCAAATGAGCAGTTCTTC
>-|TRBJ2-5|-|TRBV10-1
CASSESMDFEQETQYF
TGCGCCAGCAGTGAGTCCATGGACTTCGAACAGGAGACCCAGTACTTC
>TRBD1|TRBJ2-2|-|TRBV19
CATWTGKDGAGELFF
TGTGCCACCTGGACAGGGAAAGATGGGGCCGGGGAGCTGTTTTTT
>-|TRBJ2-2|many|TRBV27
CASTDNTGELFF
TGTGCCAGCACAGATAACACCGGGGAGCTGTTTTTT
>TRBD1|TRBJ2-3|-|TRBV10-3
CAISNSGQPTDTQYF
TGTGCCATCAGCAACTCGGGACAGCCCACAGATACGCAGTATTTT
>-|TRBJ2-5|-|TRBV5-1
CASSLSPASSGTQYF
TGCGCCAGCAGCTTGTCGCCTGCGAGTTCGGGGACCCAGTACTTC
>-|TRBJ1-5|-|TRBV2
CASSDGSNQPQHF
TGTGCCAGCAGTGATGGCAGCAATCAGCCCCAGCATTTT
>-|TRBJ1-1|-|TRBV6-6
CASSYSPQTVRAFF
TGTGCCAGCAGTTACTCCCCCCAGACCGTCAGGGCTTTCTTT
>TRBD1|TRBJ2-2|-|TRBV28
CASSLLSGGTGELFF
TGTGCCAGCAGTTTATTGTCAGGGGGCACCGGGGAGCTGTTTTTT
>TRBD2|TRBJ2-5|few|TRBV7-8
CASSSGASGGRETQYF
TGTGCCAGCAGCTCCGGGGCTAGCGGGGGGCGGGAGACCCAGTACTTC